These 8 T cell receptor beta chains came from one sample sequenced in a study of shared clonotypes between healthy human individuals (dated by TCRdb to about 2020). Libraries were prepared through the immunoSEQ multiplex PCR assay. TCRdb holds this immuneACCESS table with in-frame rearrangements only. Some clones are missing; in checked studies, unresolved V genes explain under half, and the rest has no known cause. The sample table contains about 660,000 clones; only one count was recorded for roughly 70% of them. The top ten clonotypes cover under 2% of the sample. Sequencing was carried out using memory CD4+ T cells sorted from blood. The cell subset or site label, read with the paper, signifies: CD45RA-negative fraction. The source of these receptors is a young woman in good health.

This sequence joins TRBV5-1 and TRBJ1-3, with D hard to call. V shed 0 bases and J shed 0 bases, with 7 bases lying between them. Germline CDR1 reads SGHRS; CDR2 reads YFSETQ. This CDR3 is 15 amino acids long. CDR3 protein: CASSLETSSGNTIYF. CDR3 coding DNA: TGCGCCAGCAGCTTGGAGACAAGCTCTGGAAACACCATATATTTT.

This sequence joins TRBV5-1 and TRBJ1-1; 7 positions match TRBD1. This CDR3 has 15 amino acids. Trimming took 2 bases from V and 1 from J; bases not matched to a gene: 5. Germline loops: CDR1 SGHRS, CDR2 YFSETQ. As DNA, the CDR3 is TGCGCCAGCAGCTTAAGGGGGCCTGCGAACACTGAAGCTTTCTTT. Amino acid sequence: CASSLRGPANTEAFF.

This sequence joins TRBV19 and TRBJ2-7, with 8 bases matching TRBD1. CDR1 LNHDA and CDR2 SQIVND come from the germline V gene (reference sequence). The CDR3 consists of 13 residues. Germline trimming cut 5 bases from V and 6 bases from J; bases unmatched to any gene: 6. The CDR3 DNA reads TGTGCCAGTAGTCCGGACAGGGTGGCCGAGCAGTACTTC. Its protein is CASSPDRVAEQYF.

To note about this clone: Since a much larger clone is just one base distant, this may be a read error. Other DNA sequences from this sample encode an identical CDR3 as well. The rearrangement links TRBV5-1 to TRBJ2-7, with TRBD1 matching 9 bases. The CDR3 sequence is 13 residues long. V shed 5 bases, J shed 6 bases, and the junction held 6 bases outside the gene matches. Germline CDR1 and CDR2: SGHRS and YFSETQ. The CDR3 DNA reads TGCGCCAGCAGTTTAGGACAGGGGCGCGAGCAGTACTTC. It codes for CASSLGQGREQYF.

This chain links TRBV7-5 with TRBJ1-5. TRBV7-5 is noted as a pseudogene. This CDR3 has 15 residues. The CDR3 region is CVRSLRGRNNQPQHF. CDR3 in DNA: TGTGTCAGAAGCTTACGGGGCAGGAACAATCAGCCCCAGCATTTT.

The CDR3 nucleotides read TGTGCCAGCAGCTTAGGACTAAGTAACAATGAGCAGTTCTTC. This translates into CASSLGLSNNEQFF. The chain combines TRBV7-9 with TRBJ2-1; a weak D match, TRBD2 (5 bases). V dropped 1 base and J dropped 5 bases, with 9 bases sitting between them. Germline V gene sequence: CDR1 SEHNR, CDR2 FQNEAQ (reference sequence). The CDR3 length is 14 residues.

The V call is TRBV6-1, the J call TRBJ2-1; 9 bases are shared with TRBD1. This CDR3 region has 20 residues. The ends lost 4 bases at V and 8 bases at J; junction bases unmatched: 24. Germline-derived CDR1 and CDR2 are MNHNS and SASEGT. This chain's CDR3 is CASSASFNRGLGGKNDEQFF. The CDR3 nucleotides read TGTGCCAGCAGTGCTTCCTTTAACAGGGGGCTTGGCGGGAAAAACGATGAGCAGTTCTTC.

This chain connects TRBV7-9 to TRBJ1-4; D uncertain. Between the trimmed V and J ends, which lost 5 bases and 9 bases, there was a span of 19 bases. The CDR3 is 15 amino acids. CDR1 SEHNR and CDR2 FQNEAQ come from the germline V gene (reference sequence). The CDR3 DNA reads TGTGCCAGCAGCCTTGAAGACGGAGCGAATCAAAAACTGTTTTTT. Its protein product is CASSLEDGANQKLFF.